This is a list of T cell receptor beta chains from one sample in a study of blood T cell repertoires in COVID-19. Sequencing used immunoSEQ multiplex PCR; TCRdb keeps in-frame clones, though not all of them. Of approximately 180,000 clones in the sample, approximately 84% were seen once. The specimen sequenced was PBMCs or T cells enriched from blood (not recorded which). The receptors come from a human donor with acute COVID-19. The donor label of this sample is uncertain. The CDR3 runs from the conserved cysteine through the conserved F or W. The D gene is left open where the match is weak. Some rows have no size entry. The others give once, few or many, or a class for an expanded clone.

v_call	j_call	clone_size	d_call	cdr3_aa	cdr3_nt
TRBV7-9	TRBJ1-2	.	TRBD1	CASSLGTGQGARNYGYTF	TGTGCCAGCAGCTTGGGGACAGGGCAGGGAGCAAGAAACTATGGCTACACCTTC
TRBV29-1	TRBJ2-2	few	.	CSAAQGAGELFF	TGCAGCGCCGCCCAGGGTGCCGGGGAGCTGTTTTTT
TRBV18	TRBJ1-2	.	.	CASSPETVNYGYTF	TGTGCCAGCTCACCGGAAACAGTTAACTATGGCTACACCTTC
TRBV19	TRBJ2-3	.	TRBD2	CASSTERLAGGSTDTQYF	TGTGCCAGTAGTACCGAAAGACTAGCGGGGGGGTCTACAGATACGCAGTATTTT
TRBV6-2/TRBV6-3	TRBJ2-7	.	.	CASSEAASYEQYF	TGTGCCAGCAGTGAGGCCGCCTCCTACGAGCAGTACTTC
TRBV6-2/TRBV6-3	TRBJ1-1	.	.	CASSYSWTTASPDTEAFF	TGTGCCAGCAGTTACTCTTGGACGACAGCGTCCCCCGACACTGAAGCTTTCTTT
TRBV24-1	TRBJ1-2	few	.	CATSDLGGDSGYGYTF	TGTGCCACCAGTGATTTAGGAGGGGACTCCGGCTATGGCTACACCTTC
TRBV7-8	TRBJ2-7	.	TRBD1	CASSPYRGGTGVSYEQYF	TGTGCCAGCAGCCCCTACCGAGGGGGGACAGGGGTCTCCTACGAGCAGTACTTC
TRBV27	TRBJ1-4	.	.	CASREGRTGEKLFF	TGTGCCTCCCGGGAGGGCCGGACGGGAGAAAAACTGTTTTTT
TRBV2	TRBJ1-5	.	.	CASGGASQGPQHF	TGTGCCAGCGGGGGGGCCTCCCAGGGGCCCCAGCATTTT
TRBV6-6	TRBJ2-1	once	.	CASSRMNPGHEIYNEQFF	TGTGCCAGCAGTCGGATGAATCCGGGACACGAAATTTACAATGAGCAGTTCTTC
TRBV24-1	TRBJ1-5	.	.	CATSGGEYQPQHF	TGTGCCACCAGTGGAGGAGAGTACCAGCCCCAGCATTTT
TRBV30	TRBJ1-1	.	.	CAWIPIGGNTEAFF	TGTGCCTGGATTCCTATCGGGGGGAACACTGAAGCTTTCTTT
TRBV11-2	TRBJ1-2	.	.	CASTHMTKDIPPLGYGYTF	TGTGCCAGCACCCACATGACGAAGGACATACCTCCTCTAGGCTATGGCTACACCTTC
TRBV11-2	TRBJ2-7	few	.	CASSSPRGSYEQYF	TGTGCCAGCAGCTCCCCGCGGGGTTCCTACGAGCAGTACTTC
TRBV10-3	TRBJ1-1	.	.	CAISVGGGEAFF	TGTGCCATCAGTGTAGGGGGGGGTGAAGCTTTCTTT
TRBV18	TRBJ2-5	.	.	CASSRMTRIKETQYF	TGTGCCAGCTCACGTATGACGCGGATAAAAGAGACCCAGTACTTC
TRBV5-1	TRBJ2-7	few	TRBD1	CASSLEGTGSYEQYF	TGCGCCAGCAGCTTGGAAGGGACAGGGTCATACGAGCAGTACTTC
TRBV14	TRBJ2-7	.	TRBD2	CASSPWTSGSYEQYF	TGTGCCAGCAGCCCCTGGACTAGCGGTTCCTACGAGCAGTACTTC
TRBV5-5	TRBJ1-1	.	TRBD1	CASSWGQGETEAFF	TGTGCCAGCAGCTGGGGACAGGGGGAAACTGAAGCTTTCTTT
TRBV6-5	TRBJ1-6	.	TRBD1	CAAGQGNSPLHF	TGTGCCGCCGGACAGGGTAATTCACCCCTCCACTTT
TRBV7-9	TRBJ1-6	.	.	CASSEGGEPLHF	TGTGCCAGCAGCGAAGGGGGAGAGCCCCTCCACTTT
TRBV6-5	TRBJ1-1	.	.	CASSYSMGGRGTEAFF	TGTGCCAGCAGTTACTCGATGGGGGGTCGCGGAACTGAAGCTTTCTTT
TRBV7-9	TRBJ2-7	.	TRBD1	CASGPGTAPYEQYF	TGTGCCAGCGGTCCGGGGACAGCGCCCTACGAGCAGTACTTC
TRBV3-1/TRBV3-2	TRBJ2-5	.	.	CASSPRVSGQETQYF	TGTGCCAGCAGTCCCCGGGTTAGCGGCCAAGAGACCCAGTACTTC
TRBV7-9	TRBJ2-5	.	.	CASSSESRVLNAQETQYF	TGTGCCAGCAGCTCAGAGAGCCGGGTATTAAACGCCCAAGAGACCCAGTACTTC
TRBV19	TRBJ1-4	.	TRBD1	CASTLQGGGEKLFF	TGTGCCAGTACCCTCCAGGGGGGAGGAGAAAAACTGTTTTTT
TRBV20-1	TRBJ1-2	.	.	CSASSGGYTF	TGCAGTGCCTCGTCAGGTGGCTACACCTTC
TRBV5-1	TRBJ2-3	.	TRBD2	CASSLGAGKSTDTQYF	TGCGCCAGCAGCTTGGGAGCGGGGAAATCAACAGATACGCAGTATTTT
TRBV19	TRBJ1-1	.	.	CASGGAPWTEAFF	TGTGCCAGTGGGGGGGCCCCGTGGACTGAAGCTTTCTTT
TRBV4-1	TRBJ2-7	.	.	CASSQVSYEQYF	TGCGCCAGCAGCCAAGTATCGTACGAGCAGTACTTC
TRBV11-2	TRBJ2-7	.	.	CASSLIQRRTPYEQYF	TGTGCCAGCAGCCTAATCCAGCGGCGGACTCCCTACGAGCAGTACTTC
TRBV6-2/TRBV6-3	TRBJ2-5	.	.	CASSLRTERRPWETQYF	TGTGCCAGCAGTCTTCGGACTGAACGGCGACCCTGGGAGACCCAGTACTTC